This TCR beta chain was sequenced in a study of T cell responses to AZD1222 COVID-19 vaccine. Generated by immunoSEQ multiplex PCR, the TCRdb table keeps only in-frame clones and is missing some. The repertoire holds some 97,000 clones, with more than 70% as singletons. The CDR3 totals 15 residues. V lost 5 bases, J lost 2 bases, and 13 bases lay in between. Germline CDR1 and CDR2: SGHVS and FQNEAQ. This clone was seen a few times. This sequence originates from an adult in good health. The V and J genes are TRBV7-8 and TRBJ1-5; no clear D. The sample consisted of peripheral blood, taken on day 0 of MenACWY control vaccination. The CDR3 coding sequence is TGTGCCAGCAGCACGGACCTAGCGGGCAATCAGCCCCAGCATTTT. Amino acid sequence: CASSTDLAGNQPQHF.